This passage covers 27 T cell receptor beta chains from one sample sequenced in a study of identical twins (dated by TCRdb to between 2015 and 2016). Library prep was done by 5' RACE. Sequencing instrument: Illumina HiSeq 2000. The public reads were quality trimmed at Q25 with fastp and then assembled into clones with MiXCR by TCRdb, keeping productive beta chains. Rows matching on CDR3 protein sequence are summarized as one entry with the most common DNA and genes. The sample table shows fewer than 550,000 distinct CDR3 sequences, and over 12% are seen once. The ten biggest clones cover roughly 0.43% of the sample. These records were also assigned to another study, of yellow fever vaccine responses in identical twins.

Sequences were obtained from CD4+ T cells sorted from blood. The receptor set was obtained from a woman under 30 in good health.

This sequence joins TRBV24-1 and TRBJ2-1; TRBD1 matches 7 bases. Germline CDR1 reads KGHDR; CDR2 reads SFDVKD. V dropped 4 bases and J dropped 9; count of bases not matched to a gene: 14. The CDR3 totals 16 residues. Written as DNA, the CDR3 is TGTGCCACCAGTGACCCTACCGACAGGGCATCGGGTGAGCAGTTCTTC. Protein product: CATSDPTDRASGEQFF.

In DNA, the CDR3 is TGTGCCAGCACCCTGTCCGCTAGCGGGAGTAATAATGAGCAGTTCTTC. Translated: CASTLSASGSNNEQFF. The gene calls are TRBV5-5 and TRBJ2-1, with 10 bases aligning to TRBD2. The CDR3 runs to 16 residues. J was trimmed by 7 bases and V by 6 bases; bases with no gene match: 13. Germline V lookup: CDR1 SGHKS, CDR2 YYEKEE (reference sequence).

The V gene is TRBV20-1, the J gene TRBJ2-2; TRBD2 agrees at 7 bases. This CDR3 has 15 residues. Germline V lookup: CDR1 DFQATT, CDR2 SNEGSKA (reference sequence). Unmatched junction bases numbered 4, after V lost 3 bases and J lost 0 bases. The CDR3 DNA is TGCAGTGCTAGGGCCGGGGGGTCGAACACCGGGGAGCTGTTTTTT. It codes for CSARAGGSNTGELFF.

This clonotype was found a few times. This chain connects TRBV10-3 to TRBJ2-6, with 9 bases identical to TRBD1. The V and J ends lost 5 bases and 3 bases, in that order; junction bases with no gene match: 5. Germline V CDR1 and CDR2: ENHRY, SYGVKD. This CDR3 has 16 residues. The CDR3 DNA sequence: TGTGCCATCAGTCAACAGGGGGCAGGTGGGGCCAACGTCCTGACTTTC. As protein: CAISQQGAGGANVLTF.

This clonotype appeared a few times. The chain joins TRBV5-1 to TRBJ1-3; D may be TRBD1 (5 bases). The V gene's germline CDR1 is SGHRS and CDR2 YFSETQ. The CDR3 covers 15 residues. V was trimmed by 5 bases and J by 1 base, leaving 13 bases between them. CDR3 region: CASREQEASGNTIYF. The CDR3 bases are TGCGCCAGCAGAGAACAGGAGGCATCTGGAAACACCATATATTTT.

This clonotype was observed a handful of times. This chain connects TRBV3-1 to TRBJ2-3, with a possible D match to TRBD2 (6 bases). The CDR3 is 15 amino acids. Germline loops: CDR1 LGHDT, CDR2 YNNKEL (reference sequence). V was clipped by 3 bases and J by 3 bases, with 13 bases between them. This CDR3 is CASSHKGGRTDTQYF. The CDR3 coding sequence is TGTGCCAGCAGCCATAAGGGAGGAAGGACAGATACGCAGTATTTT.

This clonotype was counted at least ten times. The J gene is TRBJ2-3, the V gene TRBV28, with D tentatively TRBD1 or TRBD2 (6 bases each). V was pared by 4 bases and J by 0 bases, with 11 bases between. CDR1 MDHEN and CDR2 SYDVKM come from the germline V gene. This CDR3 has 15 residues. The CDR3 DNA reads as TGTGCCAGCAGTTCGGGCGGGACAAGCACAGATACGCAGTATTTT. Its translation is CASSSGGTSTDTQYF.

This clonotype was seen many times. V is TRBV6-5 and J is TRBJ1-3; the D gene is possibly TRBD1 (5 bases). V lost 0 bases, J lost 5 bases, and 11 bases lay in between. The CDR3 has 15 residues. Germline lookup yields CDR1 MNHEY and CDR2 SVGAGI. The CDR3 sequence is CASSYSIGDRNTIYF. In DNA, the CDR3 is TGTGCCAGCAGTTACTCGATAGGGGATCGAAACACCATATATTTT.

The V gene is TRBV7-3, the J gene TRBJ2-7; D might be TRBD1 (6 bases). The V and J ends lost 5 bases and 3 bases respectively, with 11 bases between them. This CDR3 is built from 13 residues. Germline V lookup: CDR1 SGHTA, CDR2 FQGTGA. The CDR3 DNA reads TGTGCCAGCAGCCCCGCCAGGGGCTACGAGCAGTACTTC. Amino acids: CASSPARGYEQYF.

The CDR3 nucleotides read TGTGCCAGCAGCTTGGACATGCCCTACTCTGGGGCCAACGTCCTGACTTTC. Its protein is CASSLDMPYSGANVLTF. This sequence joins TRBV7-9 and TRBJ2-6; the D gene is possibly TRBD1 (5 bases). V was shortened by 3 bases and J by 0 bases, with 12 bases between the two germline ends. This CDR3 is 17 amino acids long. Per germline, CDR1 SEHNR and CDR2 FQNEAQ (reference sequence). Full variable domain (rest looked up from reference TRBV7-9 and TRBJ2-6): DTGVSQNPRHKITKRGQNVTFRCDPISEHNRLYWYRQTLGQGPEFLTYFQNEAQLEKSRLLSDRFSAERPKGSFSTLEIQRTEQGDSAMYLCASSLDMPYSGANVLTFGAGSRLTVL.

This clonotype was recorded a few times. The rearrangement uses TRBV24-1 and TRBJ2-1; 14 bases are a match to TRBD2. V lost 4 bases, J lost 7 bases, and 8 bases stayed unmatched. This CDR3 contains 17 residues. Germline V gene sequence: CDR1 KGHDR, CDR2 SFDVKD. CDR3 loop: CATSDRRLAGGLNEQFF. The CDR3 region has the DNA TGTGCCACCAGTGACCGGAGACTAGCGGGGGGGCTAAATGAGCAGTTCTTC.

The rearrangement joins TRBV12-3 or TRBV12-4 to TRBJ2-7, with D hard to call. The CDR3 spans 15 residues. V was shortened by 2 bases and J by 3 bases, with 14 bases between the two germline ends. CDR3 region: CASSLTREVVYEQYF. In DNA form, the CDR3 reads TGTGCCAGCAGTTTAACCCGTGAGGTTGTCTACGAGCAGTACTTC.

This clonotype was seen repeatedly, ten times or more. The genes are TRBV10-3 and TRBJ2-1, with 12 nucleotides matching TRBD2. This CDR3 is 16 amino acids long. CDR1 is ENHRY, CDR2 SYGVKD, per germline. After removal of 8 bases from V and 7 bases from J, the junction contained 12 bases not matched to a gene. Here the CDR3 DNA reads TGTGCCATCCAAGTCAACTCCGGGACTAGCGGGAATGAGCAGTTCTTC. Translated, it gives CAIQVNSGTSGNEQFF.

This clonotype occurred a few times. The chain recombines TRBV12-3 or TRBV12-4 with TRBJ2-5; D unresolved. V shed 1 base and J shed 3 bases, with 9 bases lying between them. This CDR3 has 14 amino acids. As DNA, the CDR3 is TGTGCCAGCAGTTTAGATCTGCTAGAAGAGACCCAGTACTTC. Protein sequence: CASSLDLLEETQYF.

This clonotype was observed a handful of times. The chain links TRBV18 to TRBJ2-5; D remains unclear. This CDR3 spans 15 amino acids. Germline assignment: CDR1 KGHSH and CDR2 LQKENI. The V end lost 0 bases, the J end lost 5 bases, and 13 bases lay between the germline ends. CDR3 loop: CASSPPAKQRETQYF. DNA of the CDR3: TGTGCCAGCTCACCACCGGCGAAACAACGGGAGACCCAGTACTTC.

The CDR3 DNA reads as TGCGCCAGCAGCCAAGAAGCGGGGGCCCTCTCCTACAATGAGCAGTTCTTC. Translating it yields CASSQEAGALSYNEQFF. The chain couples TRBV4-1 to TRBJ2-1; 8 nucleotides agree with TRBD2. The CDR3 contains 17 residues. V lost 0 bases and J lost 0; bases outside the gene matches: 4. CDR1 MGHRA and CDR2 YSYEKL come from the germline V gene.

This clonotype was seen more than once but under ten times. This CDR3 is CASSSWDRTYEQYF. CDR3 nucleotides: TGTGCCAGCAGCTCCTGGGACAGAACATACGAGCAGTACTTC. This chain uses TRBV27 with TRBJ2-7; 7 nucleotides line up with TRBD1. The germline V gene encodes CDR1 MNHEY and CDR2 SMNVEV (reference sequence). After removal of 6 bases from V and 4 bases from J, the junction contained 9 bases not matched to a gene. This CDR3 is 14 amino acids long.

This rearrangement joins TRBV7-6 to TRBJ2-1; 11 bases match TRBD2. The CDR3 is 18 amino acids. V was pared by 4 bases and J by 5 bases, with 13 bases of the junction left unmatched. Germline V gives CDR1 SGHVS, CDR2 FNYEAQ. CDR3 in amino acids: CASSSYPPLAGGHNEQFF. Written as DNA, the CDR3 is TGTGCCAGCAGCTCCTATCCTCCGTTAGCGGGGGGGCACAATGAGCAGTTCTTC.

This chain uses TRBV29-1 with TRBJ2-7; 9 bases agree with TRBD1. The CDR3 runs 14 residues. CDR1 and CDR2 from the germline V gene are SQVTM and ANQGSEA. The J segment lost 1 base and the V segment lost 6 bases, leaving 7 bases of the junction unmatched. The DNA for the CDR3 is TGCAGCGTCCTCCGGGACAGGGTGTCCTACGAGCAGTACTTC. It specifies CSVLRDRVSYEQYF.

V gene TRBV7-2 combines with J gene TRBJ2-7; D unclear. The V and J ends lost 0 bases and 2 bases respectively, with 8 bases between them. The CDR3 runs 14 residues. Germline assignment: CDR1 SGHTA and CDR2 FQGNSA. CDR3 amino acids: CASSLASVPYEQYF. The CDR3 coding sequence is TGTGCCAGCAGCTTAGCTTCAGTCCCCTACGAGCAGTACTTC.

The table lists this clonotype with a few counts. The chain uses TRBV6-2 or TRBV6-3 and TRBJ2-3; D possibly corresponds to TRBD2 (5 bases). Germline V gene sequence: CDR1 MNHEY, CDR2 SVGEGT. This CDR3 region has 16 residues. Trimming removed 0 bases at V and 0 bases at J, with 10 bases between. Written as DNA, the CDR3 is TGTGCCAGCAGTTACTCGAACGGGGTTAGCACAGATACGCAGTATTTT. As protein: CASSYSNGVSTDTQYF.

This clonotype showed up just a few times. The genes are TRBV5-6 and TRBJ2-3; D assignment may be TRBD1 or TRBD2 (5 bases each). The V and J ends lost 0 bases and 3 bases respectively, with 20 bases between them. The CDR3 extends over 18 amino acids. The germline gives CDR1 SGHDT, CDR2 YYEEEE. The CDR3: CASSLVFGAGWGTDTQYF. The CDR3 nucleotides are TGTGCCAGCAGCTTGGTATTCGGGGCAGGCTGGGGTACAGATACGCAGTATTTT.

The chain couples TRBV2 to TRBJ2-7; 9 positions match TRBD2. CDR1 is SNHLY and CDR2 is FYNNEI in the germline V gene. V trimming: 0 bases; J trimming: 2 bases; junction bases outside the gene matches: 2. The length of the CDR3 is 15 residues. This CDR3 is CASSEASGSPYEQYF. DNA for the CDR3: TGTGCCAGCAGTGAAGCTAGCGGGAGCCCCTACGAGCAGTACTTC.

The table lists this clonotype with a few counts. The rearrangement uses TRBV5-1 and TRBJ1-2; 10 bases agree with TRBD1. The CDR3 totals 16 residues. V lost 3 bases, J lost 0 bases, and 5 bases stayed unmatched. The germline V gene has CDR1 SGHRS and CDR2 YFSETQ. This chain's CDR3 is CASSSGQGTPNYGYTF. CDR3 DNA: TGCGCCAGCAGCTCGGGACAGGGGACCCCTAACTATGGCTACACCTTC. Based on the CDR3 plus reference TRBV5-1 and TRBJ1-2, the full variable domain is KAGVTQTPRYLIKTRGQQVTLSCSPISGHRSVSWYQQTPGQGLQFLFEYFSETQRNKGNFPGRFSGRQFSNSRSEMNVSTLELGDSALYLCASSSGQGTPNYGYTFGSGTRLTVV.

The chain is built from TRBV29-1 and TRBJ2-3, with D uncertain. The V gene's germline CDR1 is SQVTM and CDR2 ANQGSEA. V lost 6 bases to trimming and J lost 3 bases, with 10 bases between them. The CDR3 sequence is 12 residues long. CDR3 bases: TGCAGCGTCCGGATGGGGACAGATACGCAGTATTTT. The encoded protein is CSVRMGTDTQYF.

This clonotype was picked up many times. The chain recombines TRBV5-1 with TRBJ2-1; 8 nucleotides agree with TRBD2. In germline, CDR1 is SGHRS, CDR2 YFSETQ. After removal of 0 bases from V and 0 bases from J, the junction contained 2 bases not matched to a gene. This CDR3 comprises 16 residues. Here the CDR3 DNA reads TGCGCCAGCAGCTTGGCGGGGGGGAGCTCCTACAATGAGCAGTTCTTC. It yields the protein CASSLAGGSSYNEQFF.

This clonotype was found many times. V is TRBV29-1 and J is TRBJ2-1; weak D call: TRBD2 (7 bases). CDR3 size: 15 residues. Germline assignment: CDR1 SQVTM and CDR2 ANQGSEA. V shed 1 base and J shed 1 base, with 11 bases lying between them. CDR3 sequence (DNA): TGCAGCGTTGAAGGGGGGCGGGAGTCCTACAATGAGCAGTTCTTC. Protein sequence: CSVEGGRESYNEQFF.